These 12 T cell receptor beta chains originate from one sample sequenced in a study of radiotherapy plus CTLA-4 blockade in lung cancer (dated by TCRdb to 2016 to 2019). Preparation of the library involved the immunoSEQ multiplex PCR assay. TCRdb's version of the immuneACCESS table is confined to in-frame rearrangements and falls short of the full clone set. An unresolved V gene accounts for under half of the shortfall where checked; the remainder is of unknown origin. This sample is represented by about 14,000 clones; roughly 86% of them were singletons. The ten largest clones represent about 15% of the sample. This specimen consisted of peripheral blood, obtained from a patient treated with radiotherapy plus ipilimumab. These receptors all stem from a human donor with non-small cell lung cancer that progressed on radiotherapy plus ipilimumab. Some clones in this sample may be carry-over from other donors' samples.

The CDR3 DNA is TGTGCCAGCAGCACGACTAGCGTACCCCTCTACAATGAGCAGTTCTTC. It codes for CASSTTSVPLYNEQFF. V usage is TRBV7-9 and J usage is TRBJ2-1, with 8 bases aligning to TRBD2. Trimming took 5 bases from V and 3 from J; bases not matched to a gene: 9. The CDR3 loop spans 16 amino acids. Looked up from germline, CDR1 is SEHNR and CDR2 is FQNEAQ (reference sequence).

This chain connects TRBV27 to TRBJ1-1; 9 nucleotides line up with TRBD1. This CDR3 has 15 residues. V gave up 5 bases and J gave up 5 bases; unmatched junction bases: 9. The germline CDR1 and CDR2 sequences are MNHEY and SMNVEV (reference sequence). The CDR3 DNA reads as TGTGCCAGCAGTACTCGGACAGGGGCTATGACTGAAGCTTTCTTT. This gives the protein CASSTRTGAMTEAFF.

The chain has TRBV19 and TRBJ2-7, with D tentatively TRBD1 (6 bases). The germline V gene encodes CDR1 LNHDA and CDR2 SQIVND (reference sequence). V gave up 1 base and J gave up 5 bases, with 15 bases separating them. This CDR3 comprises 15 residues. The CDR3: CASSIGAGVLDEQYF. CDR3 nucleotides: TGTGCCAGTAGTATAGGGGCAGGGGTCCTGGACGAGCAGTACTTC.

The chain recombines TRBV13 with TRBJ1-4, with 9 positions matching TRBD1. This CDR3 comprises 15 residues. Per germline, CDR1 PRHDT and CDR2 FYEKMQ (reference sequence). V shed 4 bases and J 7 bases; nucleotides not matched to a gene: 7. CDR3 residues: CASSSMGQGSEKLFF. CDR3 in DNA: TGTGCCAGCAGCTCCATGGGACAGGGAAGTGAAAAACTGTTTTTT.

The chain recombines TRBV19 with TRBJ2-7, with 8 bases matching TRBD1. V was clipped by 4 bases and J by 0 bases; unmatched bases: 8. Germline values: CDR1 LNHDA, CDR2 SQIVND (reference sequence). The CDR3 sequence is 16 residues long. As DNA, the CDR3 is TGTGCCAGTAGTAGGTCGGGACAGGACCTCTCCTACGAGCAGTACTTC. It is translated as CASSRSGQDLSYEQYF.

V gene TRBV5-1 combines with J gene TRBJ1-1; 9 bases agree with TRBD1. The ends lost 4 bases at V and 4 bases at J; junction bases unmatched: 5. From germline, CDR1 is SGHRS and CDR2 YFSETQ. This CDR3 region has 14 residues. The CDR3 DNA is TGCGCCAGCAGCACAGGGGGCGACGGCACTGAAGCTTTCTTT. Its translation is CASSTGGDGTEAFF. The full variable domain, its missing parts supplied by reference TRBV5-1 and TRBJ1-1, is KAGVTQTPRYLIKTRGQQVTLSCSPISGHRSVSWYQQTPGQGLQFLFEYFSETQRNKGNFPGRFSGRQFSNSRSEMNVSTLELGDSALYLCASSTGGDGTEAFFGQGTRLTVV.

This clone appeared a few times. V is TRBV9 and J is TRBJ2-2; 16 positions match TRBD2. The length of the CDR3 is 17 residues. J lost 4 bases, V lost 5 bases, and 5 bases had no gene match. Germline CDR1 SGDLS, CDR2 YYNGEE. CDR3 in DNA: TGTGCCAGCAGAGGGACTAGCGGGAGGGCCGGCACCGGGGAGCTGTTTTTT. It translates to CASRGTSGRAGTGELFF.

CDR3 bases: TGCGCCAGCAGCCAAGATAGCAGGGATTGGTCCTACAATGAGCAGTTCTTC. Its protein product is CASSQDSRDWSYNEQFF. The chain has TRBV4-3 and TRBJ2-1, with D perhaps TRBD1 (5 bases). In germline, CDR1 is LGHNA, CDR2 YSLEER. The germline V and J ends were trimmed by 0 bases and 1 base, with 13 bases remaining between them. The CDR3 totals 17 residues.

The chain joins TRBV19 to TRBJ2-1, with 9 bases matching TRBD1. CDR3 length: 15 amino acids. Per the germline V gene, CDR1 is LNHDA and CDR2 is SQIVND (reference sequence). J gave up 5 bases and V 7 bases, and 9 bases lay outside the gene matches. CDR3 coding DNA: TGTGCCAGTATCATAAAGGACAGGGGAAACAATGAGCAGTTCTTC. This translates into CASIIKDRGNNEQFF.

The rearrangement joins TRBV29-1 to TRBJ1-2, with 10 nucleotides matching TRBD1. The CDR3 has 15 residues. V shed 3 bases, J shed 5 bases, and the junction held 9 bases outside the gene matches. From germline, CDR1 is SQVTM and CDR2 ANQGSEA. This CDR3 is CSVDRAGQGIYGYTF. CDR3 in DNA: TGCAGCGTTGACCGGGCGGGACAGGGGATTTATGGCTACACCTTC.

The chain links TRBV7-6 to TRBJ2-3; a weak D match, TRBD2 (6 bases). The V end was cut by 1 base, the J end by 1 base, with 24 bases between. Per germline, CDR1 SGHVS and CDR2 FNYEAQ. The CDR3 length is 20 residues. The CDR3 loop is CASSLVGLAITSLGTDTQYF. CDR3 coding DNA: TGTGCCAGCAGCTTAGTTGGGCTAGCGATTACCTCTCTGGGCACAGATACGCAGTATTTT.

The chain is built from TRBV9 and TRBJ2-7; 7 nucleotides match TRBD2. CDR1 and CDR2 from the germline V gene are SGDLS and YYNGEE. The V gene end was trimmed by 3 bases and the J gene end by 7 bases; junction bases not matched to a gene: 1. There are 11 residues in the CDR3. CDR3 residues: CASSEGGEQYF. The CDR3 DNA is TGTGCCAGCAGCGAGGGAGGGGAGCAGTACTTC.